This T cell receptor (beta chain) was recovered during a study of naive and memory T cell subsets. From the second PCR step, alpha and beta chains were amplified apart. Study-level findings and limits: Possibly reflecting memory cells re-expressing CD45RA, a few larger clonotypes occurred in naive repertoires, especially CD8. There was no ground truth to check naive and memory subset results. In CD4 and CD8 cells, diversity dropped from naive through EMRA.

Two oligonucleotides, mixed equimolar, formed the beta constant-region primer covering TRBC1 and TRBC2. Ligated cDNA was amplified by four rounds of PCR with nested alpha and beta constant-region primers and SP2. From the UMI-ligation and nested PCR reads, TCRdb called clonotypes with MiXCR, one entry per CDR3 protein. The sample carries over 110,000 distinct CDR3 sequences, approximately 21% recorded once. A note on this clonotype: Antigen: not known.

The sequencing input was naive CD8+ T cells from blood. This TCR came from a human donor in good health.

Here the CDR3 reads CASSAWEAGADGELFF. The CDR3 DNA sequence: TGTGCCAGCAGCGCTTGGGAAGCTGGCGCTGACGGGGAGCTGTTTTTT. This chain uses TRBV7-6 with TRBJ2-2; D remains unclear. V gave up 5 bases and J gave up 7 bases, with 20 bases separating them. The germline V gene encodes CDR1 SGHVS and CDR2 FNYEAQ. The CDR3 loop spans 16 amino acids.